This entry features one T cell receptor beta chain sequence. Other DNA sequences from this sample encode an identical CDR3 as well. The sample originates from a study of blood T cell repertoires in COVID-19. At the level of the study: Specimens from acute and convalescent COVID-19 originated in the United States, Italy and Spain. T cells, B-cell-depleted T cells, or PBMCs provided the cDNA or gDNA that served as material.

V lost 5 bases and J lost 0, with 9 bases in between. The germline CDR1 and CDR2 sequences are SGHRS and YFSETQ. The CDR3 loop spans 14 amino acids. Produced via immunoSEQ multiplex PCR; TCRdb's table is partial and in-frame only. The sample includes about 210,000 clones, roughly 80% of them seen just once. The clonotype was recovered from a woman of 80 years or more with COVID-19, enrolled during active disease. The chain has TRBV5-1 and TRBJ2-1; D ambiguous. Input material: peripheral blood. CDR3 protein: CASSLSSSYNEQFF. DNA for the CDR3: TGCGCCAGCAGTCTTTCTAGCTCCTACAATGAGCAGTTCTTC.